These 28 T cell receptor beta chains came from one sample sequenced in a study of cytomegalovirus exposure and HLA in healthy donors. TCRdb's copy holds only in-frame clones and misses some; the assay was immunoSEQ multiplex PCR. The top ten clones hold 2% to 2.5% of a sample with roughly 60,000 clones, about 94% of them seen once. Sample: PBMCs. Receptors originate from a man between 18 and 35 years old in good health and CMV-seronegative.

The V gene is TRBV13, the J gene TRBJ2-3, with D maybe TRBD2 (5 bases). Germline lookup yields CDR1 PRHDT and CDR2 FYEKMQ (reference sequence). The CDR3 loop spans 16 amino acids. Trimming removed 4 bases at V and 5 bases at J, with 19 bases between. CDR3 sequence reads: CASSSTAERLRDTQYF. The CDR3 DNA reads TGTGCCAGCAGCTCAACAGCGGAGCGGCTGAGAGATACGCAGTATTTT.

This clone was picked up one time. The genes are TRBV6-5 and TRBJ1-2, with 8 bases fitting TRBD1. Germline V CDR1 and CDR2: MNHEY, SVGAGI. Unmatched junction bases numbered 4, after V lost 1 base and J lost 0 bases. The CDR3 contains 16 residues. CDR3 region: CASSYLQGGANYGYTF. In DNA, the CDR3 is TGTGCCAGCAGTTACTTACAGGGGGGAGCTAACTATGGCTACACCTTC.

The rearrangement links TRBV7-2 to TRBJ1-5, with a tentative D call TRBD1 (5 bases). CDR1 is SGHTA and CDR2 is FQGNSA in the germline V gene. V lost 1 base and J 0 bases, leaving 7 bases between the germline ends. This CDR3 region has 15 residues. CDR3 in amino acids: CASSLEGYSNQPQHF. CDR3 nucleotide sequence: TGTGCCAGCAGCTTAGAGGGGTATAGCAATCAGCCCCAGCATTTT.

This chain connects TRBV6-5 to TRBJ2-4, with D possibly TRBD2 on 5 matching bases. The CDR3 length is 13 residues. CDR1 MNHEY and CDR2 SVGAGI come from the germline V gene. V lost 7 bases, J lost 7 bases, and 14 bases lay in between. This chain's CDR3 is CASMDNGVNIQYF. In DNA form, the CDR3 reads TGTGCCAGCATGGATAACGGGGTGAACATTCAGTACTTC.

The chain joins TRBV15 to TRBJ2-1; a possible D gene is TRBD1 (6 bases). V lost 5 bases and J lost 3, with 20 bases in between. This CDR3 region has 17 residues. CDR1 is LNHNV, CDR2 YYDKDF, per germline (reference sequence). For the CDR3, the DNA is TGTGCCACCAGCGGGACAATGGGCTCTGGGGTCTACAATGAGCAGTTCTTC. Its translation is CATSGTMGSGVYNEQFF.

The chain uses TRBV11-3 and TRBJ1-1; 9 bases map to TRBD1. This CDR3 comprises 20 residues. CDR1 and CDR2 (germline): SGHNT, YENEEA. J gave up 3 bases and V 8 bases, and 25 bases lay outside the gene matches. CDR3 nucleotide sequence: TGTGCCAGCGGGAACAGGGGGCGGCCAGTCCGAGCCCATGGGGACACTGAAGCTTTCTTT. Translating gives CASGNRGRPVRAHGDTEAFF.

The CDR3 here is CSVEGRETGELRYGYTF. As DNA, the CDR3 is TGCAGCGTTGAAGGGCGGGAGACAGGGGAATTGCGCTATGGCTACACCTTC. The V gene is TRBV29-1, the J gene TRBJ1-2; TRBD1 matches at 8 bases. The CDR3 sequence is 17 residues long. J gave up 4 bases and V 1 base, and 14 bases lay outside the gene matches. The V gene's germline CDR1 is SQVTM and CDR2 ANQGSEA.

This sequence joins TRBV12-2 and TRBJ1-1; TRBD1 reflects the table's D call only, with no check against the DNA. TRBV12-2 is deemed a pseudogene. The CDR3 totals 17 residues. CDR3 sequence: CASRFPGQGQLNTEAFF. As DNA, the CDR3 is TGTGCAAGTCGCTTCCCCGGCCAAGGACAGTTGAACACTGAAGCTTTCTTT.

The rearrangement uses TRBV9 and TRBJ1-3, with TRBD1 matching over 7 bases. Looked up from germline, CDR1 is SGDLS and CDR2 is YYNGEE. CDR3 length equals 15 residues. V lost 3 bases and J lost 2; bases outside the gene matches: 5. The CDR3 sequence is CASSGQTGAGNTIYF. The DNA for the CDR3 is TGTGCCAGCAGCGGACAAACAGGGGCTGGAAACACCATATATTTT.

This rearrangement joins TRBV19 to TRBJ2-3; 11 nucleotides agree with TRBD2. CDR1 and CDR2 from the germline V gene are LNHDA and SQIVND (reference sequence). The length of the CDR3 is 15 residues. J was trimmed by 3 bases and V by 5 bases; bases with no gene match: 4. CDR3 DNA: TGTGCCAGTAGTCCGACTAGCGGGAAGACAGATACGCAGTATTTT. It codes for CASSPTSGKTDTQYF.

This clone was seen only once. CDR3: CAWSGLADYNEQFF. DNA of the CDR3: TGTGCCTGGAGTGGACTAGCGGACTACAATGAGCAGTTCTTC. V is TRBV30 and J is TRBJ2-1; 9 bases match TRBD2. Per the germline V gene, CDR1 is GTSNPN and CDR2 is SVGIG (reference sequence). This CDR3 is 14 amino acids long. Unmatched junction bases numbered 1, after V lost 1 base and J lost 3 bases. The variable domain in full, with the rest retrieved from reference TRBV30 and TRBJ2-1, is SQTIHQWPATLVQPVGSPLSLECTVEGTSNPNLYWYRQAAGRGLQLLFYSVGIGQISSEVPQNLSASRPQDRQFILSSKKLLLSDSGFYLCAWSGLADYNEQFFGPGTRLTVL.

The rearrangement links TRBV28 to TRBJ1-1, with TRBD1 identical over 7 bases. CDR1 MDHEN and CDR2 SYDVKM come from the germline V gene. V shed 5 bases and J 8 bases; nucleotides not matched to a gene: 8. The CDR3 has 13 amino acids. This chain's CDR3 is CASSPGGDWEAFF. DNA for the CDR3: TGTGCCAGCAGTCCAGGGGGAGATTGGGAAGCTTTCTTT.

This clone counts as medium-sized. The chain carries TRBV30 and TRBJ2-1; 9 positions agree with TRBD1. The CDR3 spans 16 residues. With 3 bases clipped from V and 1 base from J, the junction kept 7 bases outside the gene matches. Germline-derived CDR1 and CDR2 are GTSNPN and SVGIG (reference sequence). CDR3 DNA: TGTGCCTGGAGCCGGGACAGGGAAATGTCCTACAATGAGCAGTTCTTC. Translating it yields CAWSRDREMSYNEQFF.

This chain uses TRBV18 with TRBJ2-5; 12 bases are a match to TRBD2. Germline V gene sequence: CDR1 KGHSH, CDR2 LQKENI. This CDR3 spans 14 amino acids. Unmatched junction bases numbered 6, after V lost 8 bases and J lost 5 bases. CDR3 amino acids: CASRLAGESETQYF. The CDR3 DNA is TGTGCCAGCCGACTAGCGGGAGAATCCGAGACCCAGTACTTC.

The gene calls are TRBV5-1 and TRBJ2-3; 7 bases align to TRBD1. V trimming: 8 bases; J trimming: 1 base; junction bases outside the gene matches: 7. Germline lookup yields CDR1 SGHRS and CDR2 YFSETQ. The CDR3 totals 14 residues. The CDR3 sequence is CARRKDRGTDTQYF. The CDR3 DNA reads TGCGCCAGAAGAAAAGACAGGGGCACAGATACGCAGTATTTT.

This clone was observed once. As DNA, the CDR3 is TGTGCCAGCAGCTTAGTACAGGAAAACATTCAGTACTTC. Protein sequence: CASSLVQENIQYF. The gene calls are TRBV7-9 and TRBJ2-4; TRBD1 might be the D (5 bases). This CDR3 is built from 13 residues. With 1 base removed from V and 5 bases from J, the gap between germline ends came to 6 bases. Germline CDR1 SEHNR, CDR2 FQNEAQ (reference sequence).

The CDR3 bases are TGTGCCAGCAGACTAGCGGGGCAAGAGACCCAGTACTTC. Encoded protein: CASRLAGQETQYF. This rearrangement joins TRBV6-1 to TRBJ2-5; TRBD2 matches 10 bases. CDR1 MNHNS and CDR2 SASEGT come from the germline V gene. The CDR3 contains 13 residues. Trimming at V came to 6 bases and at J to 2 bases, leaving 0 bases not matched to a gene.

The chain recombines TRBV7-2 with TRBJ1-4, with 11 bases that match TRBD1. This CDR3 region has 14 residues. The J segment lost 5 bases and the V segment lost 5 bases, leaving 1 base of the junction unmatched. Germline V lookup: CDR1 SGHTA, CDR2 FQGNSA. CDR3 sequence: CASSRTGGNEKLFF. The CDR3 DNA reads TGTGCCAGCAGCAGGACAGGGGGCAATGAAAAACTGTTTTTT.

This clone was counted once. V gene TRBV19 combines with J gene TRBJ2-3; 9 bases fit TRBD1. V dropped 5 bases and J dropped 5; count of bases not matched to a gene: 8. The CDR3 totals 15 residues. CDR1 and CDR2 from the germline V gene are LNHDA and SQIVND (reference sequence). CDR3 DNA: TGTGCCAGTAGTTTCCGGGACAGGGAGGGAGATACGCAGTATTTT. Translating it yields CASSFRDREGDTQYF.

This chain joins TRBV10-1 and TRBJ1-3; TRBD1 might be the D (5 bases). Germline assignment: CDR1 WNHNN and CDR2 SYGVQD (reference sequence). The CDR3 length is 14 residues. Trimming took off 6 bases at V and 0 bases at J, with 9 bases between the two ends. This CDR3 reads CASRQDLSGNTIYF. Here the CDR3 DNA reads TGCGCCAGCAGACAGGATCTCTCTGGAAACACCATATATTTT.

V and J are TRBV13 and TRBJ2-7, with TRBD1 as a possible D gene (6 bases). This CDR3 contains 14 residues. In germline, CDR1 is PRHDT, CDR2 FYEKMQ (reference sequence). V dropped 5 bases and J dropped 7 bases, with 18 bases sitting between them. The CDR3 loop reads CASSPRDTTGEQYF. CDR3 DNA: TGTGCCAGCAGCCCCCGGGACACAACAGGGGAGCAGTACTTC.

V and J are TRBV5-4 and TRBJ2-5; D may be TRBD2 (5 bases). The V gene's germline CDR1 is SGHNT and CDR2 YYREEE (reference sequence). The CDR3 runs 14 residues. The ends were cut back, 2 bases at V and 2 bases at J, with 10 bases in the middle. The CDR3 reads CASSLASGQETQYF. The CDR3 DNA sequence: TGTGCCAGCAGCTTAGCCAGCGGACAAGAGACCCAGTACTTC.

This rearrangement joins TRBV5-1 to TRBJ2-7; a possible D gene is TRBD1 (6 bases). There are 14 residues in the CDR3. Trimming removed 0 bases from V and 2 bases from J, with 9 bases in between. Germline lookup yields CDR1 SGHRS and CDR2 YFSETQ. In DNA form, the CDR3 reads TGCGCCAGCAGCTTGGGACAGGTGCCCTACGAGCAGTACTTC. This gives the protein CASSLGQVPYEQYF. Filled out from reference TRBV5-1 and TRBJ2-7, the complete variable domain reads KAGVTQTPRYLIKTRGQQVTLSCSPISGHRSVSWYQQTPGQGLQFLFEYFSETQRNKGNFPGRFSGRQFSNSRSEMNVSTLELGDSALYLCASSLGQVPYEQYFGPGTRLTVT.

This clone has a single count. The chain links TRBV9 to TRBJ2-5; a possible D gene is TRBD2 (6 bases). The CDR3 is made up of 15 amino acids. Trimming removed 0 bases from V and 5 bases from J, with 14 bases in between. Germline CDR1 and CDR2: SGDLS and YYNGEE. The CDR3 region is CASSVAGTGVETQYF. DNA for the CDR3: TGTGCCAGCAGCGTAGCCGGGACGGGGGTGGAGACCCAGTACTTC.

CDR3 nucleotide sequence: TGTGCCAGTAGTATCGGGTCCTCGCGCGGCAGCCACTATGGCTACACCTTC. This translates into CASSIGSSRGSHYGYTF. The rearrangement joins TRBV19 to TRBJ1-2; D gene unclear. V lost 3 bases, J lost 3 bases, and 20 bases lay in between. Germline values: CDR1 LNHDA, CDR2 SQIVND (reference sequence). The CDR3 sequence is 17 residues long.

This chain links TRBV9 with TRBJ2-5; 10 bases fit TRBD2. V shed 4 bases and J 5 bases; nucleotides not matched to a gene: 8. The germline CDR1 and CDR2 sequences are SGDLS and YYNGEE. This CDR3 contains 15 residues. This CDR3 reads CASSLAGEQWETQYF. The CDR3 nucleotides are TGTGCCAGCAGCCTAGCGGGAGAACAGTGGGAGACCCAGTACTTC.

This CDR3 is CASSLGQDPTDTQYF. CDR3 coding DNA: TGCGCCAGCAGCTTGGGACAGGACCCCACAGATACGCAGTATTTT. The chain carries TRBV5-1 and TRBJ2-3; D perhaps matches TRBD1 (6 bases). Germline CDR1 is SGHRS and CDR2 is YFSETQ. The CDR3 totals 15 residues. V was cut by 0 bases and J by 2 bases, with 10 bases left in between. The full variable domain, its missing parts supplied by reference TRBV5-1 and TRBJ2-3, is KAGVTQTPRYLIKTRGQQVTLSCSPISGHRSVSWYQQTPGQGLQFLFEYFSETQRNKGNFPGRFSGRQFSNSRSEMNVSTLELGDSALYLCASSLGQDPTDTQYFGPGTRLTVL.

The chain joins TRBV5-8 to TRBJ2-1; TRBD2 might be the D (5 bases). The germline CDR1 and CDR2 sequences are SGHTS and YDEGEE. This CDR3 region has 16 residues. Trimming removed 0 bases from V and 7 bases from J, with 17 bases in between. For the CDR3, the DNA is TGTGCCAGCAGCTTGGCCCTGTTCGAGGGCGGGAATGAGCAGTTCTTC. Translated: CASSLALFEGGNEQFF.